The 7 T cell receptor beta chains listed next were all sequenced from one sample in a study of human T cells and chemical hapten exposure. TCRdb re-called the RACE reads with MiXCR, one entry per CDR3 protein. This table holds roughly 380,000 distinct CDR3 sequences, approximately 5% found once. Time point given: patch test 1, 2 weeks after DPC sensitization. The treatment was: therapeutic diphenylcyclopropenone sensitization with weekly scalp DPC. The material sequenced was whole blood, taken in connection with sensitization to the hapten diphenylcyclopropenone (DPC). These receptors were collected from a woman aged 50 to 65 with alopecia areata. Some clones in this sample may be carry-over from other donors' samples.

This clonotype was detected many times. In DNA form, the CDR3 reads TGCAGCGTTGATGGGGGGCTAGGTGAAGCTTTCTTT. Its protein product is CSVDGGLGEAFF. V is TRBV29-1 and J is TRBJ1-1, with D maybe TRBD1 (6 bases). The length of the CDR3 is 12 residues. Germline CDR1 SQVTM, CDR2 ANQGSEA. V lost 3 bases and J lost 7, with 12 bases in between.

The J gene is TRBJ1-2, the V gene TRBV2; TRBD1 agrees at 8 bases. The CDR3 totals 14 residues. V gave up 7 bases and J gave up 0 bases; unmatched junction bases: 4. Looked up from germline, CDR1 is SNHLY and CDR2 is FYNNEI. CDR3 amino acids: CASTPGGSNYGYTF. The CDR3, as DNA: TGTGCCAGCACCCCAGGGGGCTCTAACTATGGCTACACCTTC.

This rearrangement joins TRBV6-2 or TRBV6-3 to TRBJ2-1; D possibly corresponds to TRBD1 (5 bases). Germline V gene sequence: CDR1 MNHEY, CDR2 SVGEGT. V gave up 5 bases and J gave up 11 bases, with 10 bases separating them. The CDR3 loop spans 11 amino acids. The CDR3 protein is CASSKQEKQFF. CDR3 nucleotide sequence: TGTGCCAGCAGTAAACAGGAAAAGCAGTTCTTC.

This clonotype came up many times. The rearrangement uses TRBV28 and TRBJ2-7; D is unclear. Trimming left V 6 bases short and J 6 bases short, with 9 bases between. The length of the CDR3 is 11 residues. Germline assignment: CDR1 MDHEN and CDR2 SYDVKM. The chain's CDR3 is CASSHPPEQYF. The CDR3 DNA follows: TGTGCCAGCAGCCATCCTCCCGAGCAGTACTTC.

J is TRBJ2-7 and V is TRBV20-1, with TRBD2 matching 8 bases. The CDR3 contains 12 residues. Germline trimming cut 6 bases from V and 2 bases from J; bases unmatched to any gene: 3. Germline CDR1 DFQATT, CDR2 SNEGSKA (reference sequence). The CDR3 loop reads CSANSGTYEQYF. The CDR3 DNA reads as TGCAGTGCGAATAGCGGGACCTACGAGCAGTACTTC.

This chain connects TRBV3-1 to TRBJ2-5; no clear D. Germline V gene sequence: CDR1 LGHDT, CDR2 YNNKEL (reference sequence). The CDR3 is 13 residues long. V was cut by 4 bases and J by 4 bases, with 10 bases left in between. The CDR3 spells CASSRTEGETQYF. The CDR3 coding sequence is TGTGCCAGCAGCCGTACGGAAGGAGAGACCCAGTACTTC.

The chain is built from TRBV20-1 and TRBJ2-1; unclear D gene. V lost 3 bases to trimming and J lost 0 bases, with 12 bases between them. Per germline, CDR1 DFQATT and CDR2 SNEGSKA (reference sequence). The CDR3 has 15 residues. The DNA of the CDR3 is TGCAGTGCTAGCATACCCGGAAGCTCCTACAATGAGCAGTTCTTC. Translating it yields CSASIPGSSYNEQFF.